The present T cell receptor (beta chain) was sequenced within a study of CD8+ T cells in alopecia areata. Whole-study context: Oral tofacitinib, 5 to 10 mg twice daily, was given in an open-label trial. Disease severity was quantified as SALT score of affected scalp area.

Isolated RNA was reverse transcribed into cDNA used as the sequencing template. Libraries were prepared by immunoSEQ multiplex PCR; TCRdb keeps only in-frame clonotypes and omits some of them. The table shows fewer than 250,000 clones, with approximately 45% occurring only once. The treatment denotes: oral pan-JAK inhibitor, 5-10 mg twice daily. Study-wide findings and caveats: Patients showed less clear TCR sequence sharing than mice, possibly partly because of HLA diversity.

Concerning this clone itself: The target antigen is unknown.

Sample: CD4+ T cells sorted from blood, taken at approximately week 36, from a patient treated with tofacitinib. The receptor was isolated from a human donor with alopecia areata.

The CDR3 region has the DNA TGTGCCAGCAGCCCTGGACTAGCGGGAGTCTCCTACGAGCAGTACTTC. Translating it yields CASSPGLAGVSYEQYF. The genes are TRBV9 and TRBJ2-7; the match to TRBD2 covers 13 bases. The CDR3 totals 16 residues. Per the germline V gene, CDR1 is SGDLS and CDR2 is YYNGEE. V dropped 4 bases and J dropped 0; count of bases not matched to a gene: 4.